What follows are 5 T cell receptor beta chains derived from one specimen sequenced in a study of T cell changes during pregnancy in multiple sclerosis. Assay: immunoSEQ multiplex PCR; the TCRdb copy retains only in-frame clones and omits some. The sample includes about 20,000 clones, 80% to 90% seen only once; the top ten take about 7.5%. Sequencing used CD8+ T cells from peripheral blood mononuclear cells, obtained in the second trimester of pregnancy. The receptors were sampled from a female donor in good health, enrolled as a control in a pregnancy study.

The chain has TRBV19 and TRBJ2-7; D is perhaps TRBD1 (7 bases). Germline CDR1 LNHDA, CDR2 SQIVND (reference sequence). The CDR3 consists of 16 residues. V lost 0 bases and J 4 bases, leaving 16 bases between the germline ends. CDR3 sequence: CASSIDLEGAVYEQYF. The DNA of the CDR3 is TGTGCCAGTAGTATAGATCTGGAGGGGGCTGTTTACGAGCAGTACTTC.

The V gene is TRBV25-1, the J gene TRBJ1-2, with TRBD1 identical over 12 bases. V shed 5 bases and J 6 bases; nucleotides not matched to a gene: 7. CDR3 size: 15 residues. Germline CDR1 and CDR2: MGHDK and SYGVNS. Here the CDR3 reads CASSPTGTGGHGYTF. DNA of the CDR3: TGTGCCAGCAGTCCAACCGGGACAGGGGGCCATGGCTACACCTTC.

This chain connects TRBV7-8 to TRBJ2-7; perhaps TRBD2 as D (6 bases). Germline CDR1 is SGHVS and CDR2 is FQNEAQ. Trimming took 3 bases from V and 2 from J, leaving 11 bases between them. The CDR3 spans 14 residues. CDR3 coding DNA: TGTGCCAGCAGCTTCGTCGGCGGGACCTACGAGCAGTACTTC. Its translation is CASSFVGGTYEQYF.

This clone was seen only a few times. This rearrangement joins TRBV30 to TRBJ1-3; D is uncertain. CDR1 is GTSNPN and CDR2 is SVGIG in the germline V gene (reference sequence). Trimming stripped 0 bases from V and 0 bases from J, with 9 bases between. There are 15 residues in the CDR3. Here the CDR3 reads CAWSVDISSGNTIYF. In DNA, the CDR3 is TGTGCCTGGAGTGTCGACATAAGCTCTGGAAACACCATATATTTT.

This clone has a single count. This chain links TRBV29-1 with TRBJ2-3; D possibly corresponds to TRBD1 (6 bases). The germline V and J ends were trimmed by 1 base and 8 bases, with 22 bases remaining between them. This CDR3 has 16 residues. From germline, CDR1 is SQVTM and CDR2 ANQGSEA. The CDR3 is CSVEVGTTAPMGTQYF. DNA for the CDR3: TGCAGCGTTGAAGTAGGGACAACCGCCCCCATGGGTACGCAGTATTTT.